The rows below give T cell receptor beta chains drawn from one sample of a study of lymphopenia after photon versus proton radiotherapy. Profiled with immunoSEQ multiplex PCR; TCRdb holds only in-frame clones, not every one. Of about 70,000 clones in the sample, about nine tenths were seen once. Specimen: peripheral blood, collected from a patient treated with photon-based radiotherapy. The receptors come from a woman between 35 and 50 years old with cholangiocarcinoma. Both conserved end residues are part of each CDR3. A D gene is named only where the DNA matches it firmly. Clone size is shown for a subset of rows, as once, few, many or a class of expanded clone.

V	D	J	size	DNA	CDR3
TRBV30	TRBD1	TRBJ1-1	NA	TGTGCCTGGGACCAGGGGGCGAACACTGAAGCTTTCTTT	CAWDQGANTEAFF
TRBV18	NA	TRBJ2-4	NA	TGTGCCAGCTCACCACCGACAGAGCCCAAAAACATTCAGTACTTC	CASSPPTEPKNIQYF
TRBV30	NA	TRBJ1-1	NA	TGTGCCTGGGTGACAGGCGAAAACACTGAAGCTTTCTTT	CAWVTGENTEAFF
TRBV18	NA	TRBJ2-7	NA	TGTGCCAGCTCACCCAGGGACCAGGGGGGCGAGCAGTACTTC	CASSPRDQGGEQYF
TRBV27	NA	TRBJ2-7	NA	TGTGCCAGCAGTTTCAGGGAGTACTACGAGCAGTACTTC	CASSFREYYEQYF
TRBV30	NA	TRBJ2-2	NA	TGTGCCTGGAGAGGGGGGATCCCCGGGGAGCTGTTTTTT	CAWRGGIPGELFF
TRBV30	NA	TRBJ1-2	NA	TGTGCCTGGAGTGTAAGTGACAGGCATGGCTACACCTTC	CAWSVSDRHGYTF
TRBV28	TRBD1	TRBJ1-2	NA	TGTGCCAGCGGAAGGGACAGGGGGGAGAATGGCTACACCTTC	CASGRDRGENGYTF
TRBV7-9	NA	TRBJ2-1	NA	TGTGCCAGCAGAGAGGGTCTCCAGTCCAATGAGCAGTTCTTC	CASREGLQSNEQFF
TRBV10-1	NA	TRBJ2-7	few	TGCGCCAGCAGTGACCCGCGGATGGGGACCTCCTACGAGCAGTACTTC	CASSDPRMGTSYEQYF
TRBV7-9	NA	TRBJ2-5	NA	TGTGCCAGCAGCCCCCACAGCCTACGGTTAGAGACCCAGTACTTC	CASSPHSLRLETQYF
TRBV11-1	TRBD1	TRBJ1-1	NA	TGTGCCAGCTACTCAGGGGGGAATGCTGAAGCTTTCTTT	CASYSGGNAEAFF
TRBV6-1	NA	TRBJ1-3	NA	TGTGCCAGCAGATTGACAGCAGCCGGCACCATATATTTT	CASRLTAAGTIYF
TRBV5-1	TRBD1	TRBJ2-1	NA	TGCGCCAGCAGGACAGGGAATGAGCAGTTCTTC	CASRTGNEQFF
TRBV18	NA	TRBJ1-5	once	TGTGCCAGCTCACCCTCCGGGCCCCGTGAGCCCCAGCATTTT	CASSPSGPREPQHF
TRBV19	TRBD1	TRBJ1-6	NA	TGTGCCAGTAGTATTAAAGCCGGGACAGGGGTCTCACCCCTCCACTTT	CASSIKAGTGVSPLHF
TRBV6-5	NA	TRBJ1-2	NA	TGTGCCAGCAGTTACGGGGGAGCAGGGATCTATGGCTACACCTTC	CASSYGGAGIYGYTF
TRBV5-1	NA	TRBJ1-4	NA	TGCGCCAGCAGCTTAGCCCCAGGGTTTAGTGAAAAACTGTTTTTT	CASSLAPGFSEKLFF
TRBV2	TRBD2	TRBJ2-3	NA	TGTGCCAGCAGTGTCCCTAGCGGGGGGACAGATACGCAGTATTTT	CASSVPSGGTDTQYF
TRBV6-1	NA	TRBJ2-7	NA	TGTGCCAGCAGTGAAACCTCTAGCTCCGAGCAGTACTTC	CASSETSSSEQYF
TRBV19	TRBD1	TRBJ2-7	once	TGTGCCAGTAGTGGTCAGGGGGCTTCCGAGCAGTACTTC	CASSGQGASEQYF
TRBV30	NA	TRBJ1-2	NA	TGTGCCTGGAGGAACAGGGATAACTATGGCTACACCTTC	CAWRNRDNYGYTF
TRBV28	TRBD1	TRBJ2-5	NA	TGTGCCAGCAGTTTAACCGGGACAGGACAAGAGACCCAGTACTTC	CASSLTGTGQETQYF
TRBV29-1	TRBD1	TRBJ1-2	NA	TGCAGCGTTGAGCAGGGGGTCAATGGCTACACCTTC	CSVEQGVNGYTF
TRBV19	NA	TRBJ2-7	NA	TGTGCCAGTAAGAGGGACCCTACCTCCTACGAGCAGTACTTC	CASKRDPTSYEQYF
TRBV9	TRBD1	TRBJ1-6	NA	TGTGCCAGCAGCCCAGTCCCGGGACAGGGGACGGCTACATCACCCCTCCACTTT	CASSPVPGQGTATSPLHF
TRBV6-1	NA	TRBJ1-1	NA	TGTGCCGCAACAGGCCTTGAGGGTTCCGCTTTCTTT	CAATGLEGSAFF